This entry lists 29 T cell receptor beta chains sequenced from one sample in a study of cytomegalovirus exposure and HLA in healthy donors. Sequencing used immunoSEQ multiplex PCR; TCRdb keeps in-frame clones, though not all of them. The sample has 98,000 or so clones, roughly 84% seen once. Sequenced sample: PBMCs. Every receptor here comes from a woman aged 18-35 years in good health and CMV-seronegative.

V and J are TRBV4-1 and TRBJ2-3, with D tentatively TRBD1 (5 bases). In germline, CDR1 is MGHRA, CDR2 YSYEKL. The ends were cut back, 2 bases at V and 1 base at J, with 13 bases in the middle. The CDR3 contains 16 residues. The CDR3 loop reads CASSQTPIRGTDTQYF. The DNA of the CDR3 is TGCGCCAGCAGCCAAACACCCATCAGGGGCACAGATACGCAGTATTTT.

The chain uses TRBV25-1 and TRBJ1-4, with D possibly being TRBD1 (6 bases). There are 14 residues in the CDR3. Germline CDR1 reads MGHDK; CDR2 reads SYGVNS. The ends were cut back, 6 bases at V and 3 bases at J, with 11 bases in the middle. The CDR3 DNA sequence: TGTGCCAGCAGAGTGACAGGAGCTAATGAAAAACTGTTTTTT. This gives the protein CASRVTGANEKLFF.

The J gene is TRBJ1-4, the V gene TRBV11-1; 7 bases are shared with TRBD1. Germline V gives CDR1 SGHAT, CDR2 FQDESV (reference sequence). The CDR3 loop spans 15 amino acids. After removal of 5 bases from V and 4 bases from J, the junction contained 7 bases not matched to a gene. The CDR3 region is CASSRWTGINEKLFF. The CDR3 nucleotides read TGTGCCAGCAGCCGGTGGACAGGAATTAATGAAAAACTGTTTTTT.

This chain uses TRBV6-1 with TRBJ2-7; maybe TRBD1 (5 bases). The germline CDR1 and CDR2 sequences are MNHNS and SASEGT. The CDR3 runs 14 residues. Trimming shortened V by 3 bases and J by 5 bases, and 14 bases separated the two germline ends. CDR3 bases: TGTGCCAGCAGTGATCAGGGTTATTTTGACGAGCAGTACTTC. Translation gives CASSDQGYFDEQYF.

This clone was picked up one time. The chain uses TRBV6-1 and TRBJ1-5; a possible D gene is TRBD1 (5 bases). CDR1 and CDR2 from the germline V gene are MNHNS and SASEGT. The CDR3 extends over 15 amino acids. The germline V and J ends were trimmed by 4 bases and 1 base, with 11 bases remaining between them. CDR3 protein: CASSVDRASNQPQHF. The DNA for the CDR3 is TGTGCCAGCAGTGTTGACAGAGCGAGCAATCAGCCCCAGCATTTT.

V and J are TRBV5-1 and TRBJ2-1; TRBD2 matches 13 bases. The CDR3 runs 16 residues. Trimming took 0 bases from V and 5 from J; bases not matched to a gene: 2. Germline V gene sequence: CDR1 SGHRS, CDR2 YFSETQ. CDR3 region: CASSLAGTSGNNEQFF. In nucleotides, the CDR3 is TGCGCCAGCAGCTTGGCCGGGACTAGCGGGAACAATGAGCAGTTCTTC.

This chain joins TRBV6-4 and TRBJ2-3; TRBD2 matches 9 bases. Looked up from germline, CDR1 is MRHNA and CDR2 is SNTAGT. CDR3 length: 16 amino acids. V was clipped by 2 bases and J by 1 base; unmatched bases: 4. The CDR3 nucleotides are TGTGCCAGCAGTGACGGCGGGGGGGCCGGCACAGATACGCAGTATTTT. It translates to CASSDGGGAGTDTQYF.

The chain uses TRBV19 and TRBJ1-4; D unclear. Germline V CDR1 and CDR2: LNHDA, SQIVND (reference sequence). V was shortened by 1 base and J by 8 bases, with 11 bases between the two germline ends. The CDR3 is made up of 14 amino acids. The CDR3: CASSIGISGEKLFF. The CDR3 nucleotides read TGTGCCAGTAGTATAGGAATCAGTGGCGAAAAACTGTTTTTT.

This chain joins TRBV5-1 and TRBJ1-1; D gene ambiguous. The V end was cut by 4 bases, the J end by 0 bases, with 13 bases between. Germline V lookup: CDR1 SGHRS, CDR2 YFSETQ. The CDR3 runs to 15 residues. The CDR3 nucleotides read TGCGCCAGCAGCCCCCGATGGCAGATGAACACTGAAGCTTTCTTT. As protein: CASSPRWQMNTEAFF.

This chain joins TRBV2 and TRBJ2-7, with 10 bases aligning to TRBD1. Germline V CDR1 and CDR2: SNHLY, FYNNEI. After removal of 4 bases from V and 5 bases from J, the junction contained 11 bases not matched to a gene. There are 16 residues in the CDR3. The CDR3 protein is CASSGPDSDRGHEQYF. The CDR3 DNA reads TGTGCCAGCAGTGGTCCCGACAGCGACAGGGGGCACGAGCAGTACTTC. Full variable domain (rest looked up from reference TRBV2 and TRBJ2-7): EPEVTQTPSHQVTQMGQEVILRCVPISNHLYFYWYRQILGQKVEFLVSFYNNEISEKSEIFDDQFSVERPDGSNFTLKIRSTKLEDSAMYFCASSGPDSDRGHEQYFGPGTRLTVT.

The CDR3 sequence: CASSLAGGNYGYTF. For the CDR3, the DNA is TGTGCCAGCAGCCTTGCGGGGGGGAACTATGGCTACACCTTC. V is TRBV7-3 and J is TRBJ1-2, with D perhaps matching TRBD1 (5 bases). CDR1 and CDR2 from the germline V gene are SGHTA and FQGTGA. CDR3 size: 14 residues. V dropped 5 bases and J dropped 2 bases, with 12 bases sitting between them.

The V and J genes are TRBV28 and TRBJ2-4, with 7 bases fitting TRBD1. After removal of 2 bases from V and 2 bases from J, the junction contained 9 bases not matched to a gene. From germline, CDR1 is MDHEN and CDR2 SYDVKM. CDR3 length: 17 residues. CDR3 nucleotides: TGTGCCAGCAGTTTACTTCAGGGGGTTGCTTCCAAAAACATTCAGTACTTC. Amino acid sequence: CASSLLQGVASKNIQYF.

The V gene is TRBV5-1, the J gene TRBJ2-3; D might be TRBD2 (5 bases). The germline V gene has CDR1 SGHRS and CDR2 YFSETQ. The V gene lost 2 bases and the J gene lost 0 bases, with 16 bases spanning the gap. The CDR3 loop spans 17 amino acids. The DNA of the CDR3 is TGCGCCAGCAGCTTCGTTTTAGCGTCGACTAGCACAGATACGCAGTATTTT. It yields the protein CASSFVLASTSTDTQYF.

In this sample, this clone turned up once. V usage is TRBV4-2 and J usage is TRBJ1-2; 7 nucleotides agree with TRBD1. Germline V gene sequence: CDR1 LGHNA, CDR2 YNFKEQ. V shed 1 base and J 8 bases; nucleotides not matched to a gene: 7. This CDR3 is built from 14 residues. The CDR3 coding sequence is TGTGCCAGCAGCCAAGGGGACAGTGCCGTGGGCTACACCTTC. Translation gives CASSQGDSAVGYTF.

The chain employs TRBV13 and TRBJ1-1; D is unclear. The CDR3 covers 14 residues. Per germline, CDR1 PRHDT and CDR2 FYEKMQ (reference sequence). V lost 4 bases to trimming and J lost 1 base, with 10 bases between them. CDR3 in amino acids: CASSSYHPNTEAFF. The CDR3 nucleotides are TGTGCCAGCAGCTCCTATCATCCGAACACTGAAGCTTTCTTT.

The CDR3 region has the DNA TGTGCCAGCAGTTCTCCCCCCTCTGGAAACACCATATATTTT. This encodes CASSSPPSGNTIYF. The chain carries TRBV28 and TRBJ1-3; D is uncertain. CDR3 length: 14 residues. V lost 4 bases and J 0 bases, leaving 7 bases between the germline ends. Per the germline V gene, CDR1 is MDHEN and CDR2 is SYDVKM.

The chain is built from TRBV7-6 and TRBJ2-7; possibly TRBD2 for D (5 bases). The ends were cut back, 6 bases at V and 3 bases at J, with 12 bases in the middle. CDR1 and CDR2 (germline): SGHVS, FNYEAQ. This CDR3 is built from 13 residues. The CDR3 is CASSKVEGYEQYF. CDR3 DNA sequence: TGTGCCAGCAGTAAAGTAGAGGGCTACGAGCAGTACTTC.

A word on this clone: Other DNA sequences in this specimen translate into the identical CDR3. CDR3 nucleotides: TGCAGCGTTGAGACGGGTGAGAGCAATCAGCCCCAGCATTTT. This gives the protein CSVETGESNQPQHF. The chain has TRBV29-1 and TRBJ1-5; D ambiguous. CDR3 length equals 14 residues. Trimming took 3 bases from V and 1 from J, leaving 10 bases between them. The germline V gene has CDR1 SQVTM and CDR2 ANQGSEA.

This clone occurred a few times. V usage is TRBV5-6 and J usage is TRBJ1-6; no clear D gene. CDR1 and CDR2 from the germline V gene are SGHDT and YYEEEE. The CDR3 runs 16 residues. V shed 0 bases and J shed 8 bases, with 15 bases lying between them. The CDR3 protein is CASSLAFGRPDSPLHF. CDR3 DNA sequence: TGTGCCAGCAGCTTGGCCTTTGGGAGACCGGATTCACCCCTCCACTTT. The full variable domain, completed using reference TRBV5-6 and TRBJ1-6, is DAGVTQSPTHLIKTRGQQVTLRCSPKSGHDTVSWYQQALGQGPQFIFQYYEEEERQRGNFPDRFSGHQFPNYSSELNVNALLLGDSALYLCASSLAFGRPDSPLHFGNGTRLTVT.

The chain couples TRBV9 to TRBJ2-7; a weak D match, TRBD1 (6 bases). The V gene's germline CDR1 is SGDLS and CDR2 YYNGEE. CDR3 length: 14 residues. V lost 0 bases and J 2 bases, leaving 9 bases between the germline ends. CDR3 loop: CASSVVDSTYEQYF. The CDR3 DNA reads TGTGCCAGCAGCGTAGTGGACAGTACCTACGAGCAGTACTTC.

The CDR3 spells CASSFLAGGKETQYF. CDR3 DNA: TGTGCCAGCAGCTTTCTAGCGGGGGGGAAGGAGACCCAGTACTTC. The rearrangement links TRBV7-3 to TRBJ2-5; TRBD2 matches 12 bases. Losses at the gene ends were 3 bases for V and 5 bases for J; bases not matched to a gene: 4. From germline, CDR1 is SGHTA and CDR2 FQGTGA. The CDR3 spans 15 residues.

The chain combines TRBV18 with TRBJ2-5, with 10 positions matching TRBD1. The CDR3 is 14 amino acids. V was clipped by 5 bases and J by 5 bases; unmatched bases: 5. In germline, CDR1 is KGHSH, CDR2 LQKENI. For the CDR3, the DNA is TGTGCCAGCTCAGCCGGGACAGGGGTCGAGACCCAGTACTTC. Translating gives CASSAGTGVETQYF.

The CDR3 is CASTQRGGRYNEQFF. The CDR3 nucleotides read TGTGCCAGCACCCAGAGGGGGGGCAGGTATAATGAGCAGTTCTTC. The J gene is TRBJ2-1, the V gene TRBV7-2; perhaps TRBD2 as D (7 bases). The CDR3 extends over 15 amino acids. V dropped 7 bases and J dropped 7 bases, with 20 bases sitting between them. Germline-derived CDR1 and CDR2 are SGHTA and FQGNSA.

The rearrangement joins TRBV27 to TRBJ2-7; D may be TRBD1 (6 bases). V lost 0 bases to trimming and J lost 1 base, with 7 bases between them. Germline V gives CDR1 MNHEY, CDR2 SMNVEV (reference sequence). CDR3 length: 14 residues. The CDR3 is CASSLSQGSYEQYF. The CDR3 region has the DNA TGTGCCAGCAGTTTATCACAGGGTTCCTACGAGCAGTACTTC.

This chain uses TRBV2 with TRBJ1-1; TRBD1 matches 7 bases. The length of the CDR3 is 14 residues. V dropped 4 bases and J dropped 5; count of bases not matched to a gene: 7. Looked up from germline, CDR1 is SNHLY and CDR2 is FYNNEI. This CDR3 is CASSGIQGETEAFF. CDR3 DNA: TGTGCCAGCAGTGGAATTCAGGGGGAGACTGAAGCTTTCTTT.

This chain joins TRBV2 and TRBJ1-4; D possibly corresponds to TRBD1 (6 bases). This CDR3 is built from 14 residues. Germline CDR1 and CDR2: SNHLY and FYNNEI. Trimming took 3 bases from V and 7 from J, leaving 12 bases between them. The chain's CDR3 is CASSEFQGSEKLFF. CDR3 coding DNA: TGTGCCAGCAGTGAGTTCCAGGGGAGTGAAAAACTGTTTTTT. The full variable domain, completed using reference TRBV2 and TRBJ1-4, is EPEVTQTPSHQVTQMGQEVILRCVPISNHLYFYWYRQILGQKVEFLVSFYNNEISEKSEIFDDQFSVERPDGSNFTLKIRSTKLEDSAMYFCASSEFQGSEKLFFGSGTQLSVL.

V is TRBV27 and J is TRBJ1-6; D possibly corresponds to TRBD1 (6 bases). Germline CDR1 reads MNHEY; CDR2 reads SMNVEV (reference sequence). This CDR3 comprises 14 residues. V dropped 2 bases and J dropped 7 bases, with 9 bases sitting between them. The CDR3, as DNA: TGTGCCAGCAGTTTAGGGGGCAGGAATTCACCCCTCCACTTT. Residues: CASSLGGRNSPLHF.

V usage is TRBV4-1 and J usage is TRBJ2-3, with D uncertain. This CDR3 comprises 16 residues. Germline V lookup: CDR1 MGHRA, CDR2 YSYEKL. The ends were cut back, 1 base at V and 2 bases at J, with 13 bases in the middle. This chain's CDR3 is CASSQGKGRLTDTQYF. The CDR3 DNA follows: TGCGCCAGCAGCCAAGGGAAAGGCAGACTCACAGATACGCAGTATTTT.

This rearrangement joins TRBV5-1 to TRBJ2-7; maybe TRBD1 (6 bases). The V gene lost 4 bases and the J gene lost 4 bases, with 9 bases spanning the gap. Germline V gene data show CDR1 as SGHRS and CDR2 as YFSETQ. The CDR3 has 12 amino acids. This CDR3 is CASSITGYEQYF. DNA of the CDR3: TGCGCCAGCAGCATAACAGGGTACGAGCAGTACTTC.